These T cell receptor beta chains were read from a single sample in a study of blood T cell repertoires in COVID-19. Libraries were prepared by immunoSEQ multiplex PCR; TCRdb keeps only in-frame clonotypes and omits some of them. The repertoire holds 80,000 or so clones, with around three quarters as singletons. Sequenced input: peripheral blood. Receptor source: a woman in her 70s with acute or convalescent COVID-19. Each CDR3 is given with its conserved first and last residue. The order of the fields is D gene, V gene, J gene, clone size, CDR3 DNA, CDR3 protein. D genes are given only for firm matches. Clone sizes are given selectively: once, few, many, or a class where the clone is expanded.

>.|TRBV19|TRBJ1-5|.
TGTGCCAGTAGAGAGCAGGGCCCTGCTGGGCAGCCCCAGCATTTT
CASREQGPAGQPQHF
>.|TRBV6-5|TRBJ1-1|.
TGTGCCAGCAGTTACTTAAGCAGGAACCCTGAACAGGGAGCTTTCTTT
CASSYLSRNPEQGAFF
>.|TRBV7-9|TRBJ2-7|.
TGTGCCAGCAGCGGACAGCTTTACAGGGGGGGGTCCTACGAGCAGTACTTC
CASSGQLYRGGSYEQYF
>TRBD1|TRBV18|TRBJ2-5|.
TGTGCCAGCTCACCAAAACTAAGGACAGGGGAAGAGACCCAGTACTTC
CASSPKLRTGEETQYF
>.|TRBV11-3|TRBJ1-1|.
TGTGCCAGCAGCTTAGTACAGGGGAACACTGAAGCTTTCTTT
CASSLVQGNTEAFF
>.|TRBV18|TRBJ1-4|.
TGTGCCAGCTCACCGTTGGGGGCTGGCGAAAAACTGTTTTTT
CASSPLGAGEKLFF
>.|TRBV6-2/TRBV6-3|TRBJ2-1|.
TGTGCCAGCAGCCGGGGGCCCTACAATGAGCAGTTCTTC
CASSRGPYNEQFF
>TRBD2|TRBV6-5|TRBJ2-5|.
TGTGCCAGCACCCTGACTAGCGGGGGGTCCCAGTACTTC
CASTLTSGGSQYF
>.|TRBV6-2/TRBV6-3|TRBJ2-2|.
TGTGCCAGCAGTTACCTCGGCAGGGCCTCCACCGGGGAGCTGTTTTTT
CASSYLGRASTGELFF
>TRBD1|TRBV7-9|TRBJ1-3|.
TGTGCCAGCAGGTCCGACAGGGGTCGCCTCTCTGGAAACACCATATATTTT
CASRSDRGRLSGNTIYF
>TRBD1|TRBV10-3|TRBJ1-5|.
TGTGCCATCAGTGAGTCTTTACCTGGACAGGGGCCAAGGGACCAGCATTTT
CAISESLPGQGPRDQHF
>TRBD1|TRBV7-7|TRBJ2-5|.
TGTGCCAGCAGCCGTACAGGGGAGCGAGAGACCCAGTACTTC
CASSRTGERETQYF
>TRBD2|TRBV2|TRBJ2-1|.
TGTGCCAGCAGAGGACTAGCGGGGGACCTCAATGAGCAGTTCTTC
CASRGLAGDLNEQFF
>TRBD1|TRBV19|TRBJ1-2|.
TGTGCCAGTAGCCGCGGGACAGGAACTAACTATGGCTACACCTTC
CASSRGTGTNYGYTF
>.|TRBV3-1/TRBV3-2|TRBJ2-3|once
TGTGCCAGCAGCCAATATCAGGGGCGCGGAGATACGCAGTATTTT
CASSQYQGRGDTQYF
>TRBD2|TRBV7-3|TRBJ2-3|.
TGTGCCAGCAGCTTGGGGACTAGCGGGGGAAGCACAGATACGCAGTATTTT
CASSLGTSGGSTDTQYF
>.|TRBV12-5|TRBJ1-2|.
TGTGCTAGTGCCCAGGACAGATATGGCTACACCTTC
CASAQDRYGYTF
>.|TRBV7-2|TRBJ1-5|.
TGTGCCAGCAGCTTAGCGATGGCAGGGAACGGTCAGCCCCAGCATTTT
CASSLAMAGNGQPQHF
>TRBD1|TRBV7-6|TRBJ2-7|once
TGTGCCAGCAGCCCCGGACAGGGTTACGAGCAGTACTTC
CASSPGQGYEQYF
>.|TRBV7-2|TRBJ2-1|.
TGTGCCAGCAGCCCCTATGGGCTAGCGAATGAGCAGTTCTTC
CASSPYGLANEQFF
>TRBD1|TRBV4-3|TRBJ1-6|many
TGCGCCAGCAGCCAAGCGTCGGGACAGAGCTCCTATAATTCACCCCTCCACTTT
CASSQASGQSSYNSPLHF
>.|TRBV5-6|TRBJ2-3|.
TGTGCCAGCAGCTTCGAGGGATGGGACACAGATACGCAGTATTTT
CASSFEGWDTDTQYF
>.|TRBV27|TRBJ2-1|.
TGTGCCAGCAGTAAGAAGGGGGGGATTCACAATGAGCAGTTCTTC
CASSKKGGIHNEQFF
>.|TRBV6-2/TRBV6-3|TRBJ2-4|.
TGTGCCAGCAGTTACGTTCGGGGAGACAAAAACATTCAGTACTTC
CASSYVRGDKNIQYF
>TRBD1|TRBV7-9|TRBJ1-2|few
TGTGCCAGCAGCGCAAATACGAGGACAGGGGGCTTGCCTCAGGGCTACACCTTC
CASSANTRTGGLPQGYTF
>TRBD1|TRBV2|TRBJ1-2|.
TGTGCCAGCAGTCAAACAGGGGACCGCCCTGGCTACACCTTC
CASSQTGDRPGYTF
>.|TRBV27|TRBJ1-2|.
TGTGCCAGCAAGGCGGCGAACTATGGCTACACCTTC
CASKAANYGYTF
>TRBD1|TRBV2|TRBJ1-5|.
TGTGCCAGCAGCGGACAGGCGGGTCTTAGCAATCAGCCCCAGCATTTT
CASSGQAGLSNQPQHF
>.|TRBV19|TRBJ1-5|.
TGTGCCAGTACCCCGGGAGGGCTTGGCAATCAGCCCCAGCATTTT
CASTPGGLGNQPQHF
>TRBD1|TRBV25-1|TRBJ2-1|.
TGTGCCAGCAGTGATTGGGGGACAGGGGAAAACAATGAGCAGTTCTTC
CASSDWGTGENNEQFF
>TRBD1|TRBV19|TRBJ2-3|.
TGTGCCAGTAGTACCCGGACAGGGGGCCGCGCAGATACGCAGTATTTT
CASSTRTGGRADTQYF
>TRBD1|TRBV7-2|TRBJ2-7|.
TGTGCCAGCAGCTCGTCTCCGGGACAGGGGAGGATCGAGCAGTACTTC
CASSSSPGQGRIEQYF
>.|TRBV5-1|TRBJ2-1|.
TGCGCCAGCAGCTTTACCGGTCCCCACAATGAGCAGTTCTTC
CASSFTGPHNEQFF
>TRBD1|TRBV6-5|TRBJ2-1|.
TGTGCCAGCAGTTCCCGGGACAGGGTTTACAATGAGCAGTTCTTC
CASSSRDRVYNEQFF
>.|TRBV13|TRBJ1-3|.
TGTGCCAGCAGCGTGGGCTTCTCTGGAAACACCATATATTTT
CASSVGFSGNTIYF
>TRBD1|TRBV19|TRBJ1-5|.
TGTGCCAGTAGTATAGAGGACAGGGGTTATAAGCCCCAGCATTTT
CASSIEDRGYKPQHF
>TRBD1|TRBV5-1|TRBJ1-1|.
TGCGCCAGCAGCTTGAACAGGGGCACTGAAGCTTTCTTT
CASSLNRGTEAFF
>TRBD2|TRBV6-2/TRBV6-3|TRBJ2-1|.
TGTGCCAGCAGTTACCGACTAGCGGGGGGGCCCAATGAGCAGTTCTTC
CASSYRLAGGPNEQFF
>.|TRBV6-5|TRBJ1-1|.
TGTGCCAGCAGTTCCTGGGGGGAAAACACTGAAGCTTTCTTT
CASSSWGENTEAFF
>TRBD1|TRBV7-9|TRBJ2-5|once
TGTGCCGCGATGGACAGGCCCTCAGGAGAGACCCAGTACTTC
CAAMDRPSGETQYF
>.|TRBV29-1|TRBJ1-2|.
TGCAGCGTTGGCGGAGGGGTCCCTAACTATGGCTACACCTTC
CSVGGGVPNYGYTF
>.|TRBV27|TRBJ1-4|.
TGTGCCAGCAGTTTAAGAAGGGACAACTGGGGGGAAAAACTGTTTTTT
CASSLRRDNWGEKLFF
>.|TRBV6-5|TRBJ1-2|.
TGTGCCAGCAGTCAAACAACTAGCTACACCTTC
CASSQTTSYTF
>.|TRBV7-8|TRBJ2-7|.
TGTGCCAGCAGCTTTCGAGACAGGACTTACGAGCAGTACTTC
CASSFRDRTYEQYF
>.|TRBV19|TRBJ1-3|.
TGTGCCACCCCGAGGGAAGCTGGAAACACCATATATTTT
CATPREAGNTIYF
>.|TRBV9|TRBJ1-3|.
TGTGCCAGCAGCGTACAGGGAAACTCTGGAAACACCATATATTTT
CASSVQGNSGNTIYF
>.|TRBV15|TRBJ2-2|.
TGTGCCACGACGGGGACTCGGGGCACCGGGGAGCTGTTTTTT
CATTGTRGTGELFF
>TRBD1|TRBV18|TRBJ2-2|once
TGTGCCAGCTCACTAAAGACAGGGGGACCGACCGGGGAGCTGTTTTTT
CASSLKTGGPTGELFF
>.|TRBV15|TRBJ1-5|.
TGTGCCACCAGCAGAGATCGGGGTCAGCCCCAGCATTTT
CATSRDRGQPQHF
>.|TRBV29-1|TRBJ2-5|.
TGCAGCGTTAGGGACTCGCGGGAGACCCAGTACTTC
CSVRDSRETQYF